This entry lists 12 T cell receptor beta chains sequenced from one sample in a study of technical replicates of blood from a handful of donors. The data were produced by immunoSEQ multiplex PCR, yet TCRdb's version contains in-frame clones alone and is incomplete. Seen here are under 80,000 clones, around 92% observed once, and the top ten hold about 0.35%. The sequenced material came from T cells isolated from PBMCs. The receptors derive from a human donor in good health. Some clones in this sample may be carry-over from other donors' samples.

J is TRBJ1-5 and V is TRBV28, with no clear D. Germline V gene lookup returns CDR1 MDHEN and CDR2 SYDVKM. This CDR3 contains 15 residues. V was shortened by 7 bases and J by 0 bases, with 13 bases between the two germline ends. The CDR3 nucleotides are TGTGCCAGCAAGGTGAGGGAGGATAGCAATCAGCCCCAGCATTTT. Translated: CASKVREDSNQPQHF. Full variable domain (remainder filled in from reference TRBV28 and TRBJ1-5): DVKVTQSSRYLVKRTGEKVFLECVQDMDHENMFWYRQDPGLGLRLIYFSYDVKMKEKGDIPEGYSVSREKKERFSLILESASTNQTSMYLCASKVREDSNQPQHFGDGTRLSIL.

Here the CDR3 DNA reads TGTGCCAGCAGCTTCATTCCCACTAGCTCTGGAAACACCATATATTTT. Protein sequence: CASSFIPTSSGNTIYF. J is TRBJ1-3 and V is TRBV7-9; D not resolved. Germline V gene sequence: CDR1 SEHNR, CDR2 FQNEAQ (reference sequence). V lost 3 bases, J lost 0 bases, and 12 bases lay in between. The CDR3 totals 16 residues.

The gene calls are TRBV28 and TRBJ1-5, with unresolved D. The germline CDR1 and CDR2 sequences are MDHEN and SYDVKM. Trimming removed 3 bases from V and 1 base from J, with 4 bases in between. The CDR3 has 13 amino acids. The CDR3 sequence is CASSFVSNQPQHF. CDR3 nucleotides: TGTGCCAGCAGTTTTGTAAGCAATCAGCCCCAGCATTTT.

The rearrangement joins TRBV30 to TRBJ2-7, with 8 bases lining up with TRBD1. CDR1 is GTSNPN and CDR2 is SVGIG in the germline V gene (reference sequence). Germline trimming cut 1 base from V and 2 bases from J; bases unmatched to any gene: 1. This CDR3 region has 13 residues. CDR3 coding DNA: TGTGCCTGGAGTGGGACAGGGACCTACGAGCAGTACTTC. It specifies CAWSGTGTYEQYF.

The V and J genes are TRBV27 and TRBJ2-1; TRBD2 aligns across 9 bases. Trimming at V came to 2 bases and at J to 7 bases, leaving 3 bases not matched to a gene. This CDR3 has 14 amino acids. Germline CDR1 is MNHEY and CDR2 is SMNVEV (reference sequence). The CDR3 protein is CASSLAGGKNEQFF. The CDR3 DNA follows: TGTGCCAGCAGTTTAGCGGGAGGGAAGAATGAGCAGTTCTTC.

The chain couples TRBV6-5 to TRBJ2-1, with 11 positions matching TRBD2. The length of the CDR3 is 14 residues. After removal of 6 bases from V and 6 bases from J, the junction contained 4 bases not matched to a gene. The germline gives CDR1 MNHEY, CDR2 SVGAGI. The CDR3 protein is CASRGTSGTNEQFF. CDR3 coding DNA: TGTGCCAGCAGGGGGACTAGCGGCACCAATGAGCAGTTCTTC.

The chain has TRBV27 and TRBJ2-6, with TRBD1 as a possible D gene (6 bases). V lost 4 bases and J 2 bases, leaving 6 bases between the germline ends. Germline CDR1 MNHEY, CDR2 SMNVEV (reference sequence). The CDR3 spans 14 residues. CDR3 DNA: TGTGCCAGCAGTTACAGGGCTGGGGCCAACGTCCTGACTTTC. Translation: CASSYRAGANVLTF.

This chain connects TRBV11-3 to TRBJ2-1; D is perhaps TRBD2 (5 bases). Germline V gene data show CDR1 as SGHNT and CDR2 as YENEEA. V was cut by 1 base and J by 4 bases, with 11 bases left in between. CDR3 length: 15 amino acids. DNA of the CDR3: TGTGCCAGCAGCTTAGTAGCGACTAATTACAATGAGCAGTTCTTC. Translated, it gives CASSLVATNYNEQFF.

CDR3 amino acids: CASSPEGAQGSYGYTF. Here the CDR3 DNA reads TGTGCCAGCAGCCCGGAGGGCGCGCAGGGCTCCTATGGCTACACCTTC. The V call is TRBV5-6, the J call TRBJ1-2, with D maybe TRBD1 (5 bases). CDR3 length: 16 residues. V gave up 4 bases and J gave up 4 bases, with 20 bases separating them. Germline V lookup: CDR1 SGHDT, CDR2 YYEEEE.

The chain has TRBV30 and TRBJ1-2, with D uncertain. Germline-derived CDR1 and CDR2 are GTSNPN and SVGIG (reference sequence). Trimming pared 6 bases from V and 3 bases from J, leaving 14 bases between. The CDR3 runs 13 residues. Here the CDR3 reads CACLTQRDYGYTF. In DNA, the CDR3 is TGTGCCTGTCTCACCCAGCGGGACTATGGCTACACCTTC.

The V and J genes are TRBV4-3 and TRBJ1-1; D is possibly TRBD1 (5 bases). The CDR3 is made up of 14 amino acids. Germline V gene lookup returns CDR1 LGHNA and CDR2 YSLEER. Trimming took 6 bases from V and 2 from J, leaving 13 bases between them. CDR3 in amino acids: CASSWRQSNTEAFF. The CDR3 DNA sequence: TGCGCCAGCAGTTGGAGACAGTCTAACACTGAAGCTTTCTTT.

The chain couples TRBV7-8 to TRBJ2-7; 9 bases line up with TRBD2. Per the germline V gene, CDR1 is SGHVS and CDR2 is FQNEAQ. V gave up 4 bases and J gave up 2 bases; unmatched junction bases: 12. The CDR3 spans 17 residues. The CDR3 DNA reads TGTGCCAGCAGCTCACTCGGGGAGCGGGAGGTAACCTACGAGCAGTACTTC. Its translation: CASSSLGEREVTYEQYF.